This T cell receptor beta chain was captured by sequencing in a study of T cell responses to AZD1222 COVID-19 vaccine. On this clone: The antigen is not known.

Study-level results: The sample set comprised mostly white British donors with more females, and clonal diversity was possibly underestimated.

TCRdb keeps only in-frame clones here, not all; method: immunoSEQ multiplex PCR. The data show 150,000 to 200,000 clones, under 95% seen once. CDR1 is KGHDR and CDR2 is SFDVKD in the germline V gene. The V and J ends lost 5 bases and 2 bases respectively, with 12 bases between them. The CDR3 consists of 15 residues. The rearrangement joins TRBV24-1 to TRBJ1-3, with D hard to call. Sequencing used peripheral blood, obtained 28 days after the second AZD1222 dose. The receptor was isolated from an adult who received the AZD1222 COVID-19 vaccine. As DNA, the CDR3 is TGTGCCACCAGTGCGATCGGAAAACCTGGAAACACCATATATTTT. It specifies CATSAIGKPGNTIYF.